A single sample is the source of the 14 T cell receptor beta chains below, sequenced in a study of identical twins. TCRdb re-derived calls from the 5' RACE reads in MiXCR, one entry per CDR3 protein. Among 500,000 or so distinct CDR3 sequences listed, around 15% were seen once. These sequences were also reported in another study, on yellow fever vaccine responses in identical twins.

Sequencing used CD4+ T cells sorted from blood. These receptors came from a woman aged 18-30 years in good health.

This clonotype was found a few times. This chain links TRBV20-1 with TRBJ2-7; D is possibly TRBD2 (6 bases). Per germline, CDR1 DFQATT and CDR2 SNEGSKA (reference sequence). The length of the CDR3 is 12 residues. V was clipped by 3 bases and J by 5 bases, with 11 bases between them. The CDR3 spells CSASAGLHEQYF. The CDR3 DNA is TGCAGTGCTAGCGCGGGGTTACACGAGCAGTACTTC.

The genes are TRBV7-2 and TRBJ2-1; TRBD2 aligns across 15 bases. V gave up 4 bases and J gave up 8 bases; unmatched junction bases: 6. The CDR3 runs to 16 residues. Germline CDR1 is SGHTA and CDR2 is FQGNSA. In nucleotides, the CDR3 is TGTGCCAGCAGCTATTGGACTAGCGGGGGGGCTCATGAGCAGTTCTTC. Translating it yields CASSYWTSGGAHEQFF.

This clonotype was seen only a few times. The chain recombines TRBV3-1 with TRBJ1-2; weak D call: TRBD1 (6 bases). Trimming pared 8 bases from V and 0 bases from J, leaving 13 bases between. The CDR3 length is 14 residues. Looked up from germline, CDR1 is LGHDT and CDR2 is YNNKEL (reference sequence). CDR3 coding DNA: TGTGCCAGCGGCCGGGACAAGCCTAACTATGGCTACACCTTC. Amino acids: CASGRDKPNYGYTF.

V gene TRBV30 combines with J gene TRBJ1-2; TRBD1 agrees at 7 bases. Germline CDR1 and CDR2: GTSNPN and SVGIG (reference sequence). The CDR3 is 12 residues long. The ends lost 5 bases at V and 0 bases at J; junction bases unmatched: 0. CDR3 sequence: CAWGTANYGYTF. The CDR3 bases are TGTGCCTGGGGGACAGCTAACTATGGCTACACCTTC.

This clonotype has ten or more counts. The rearrangement uses TRBV5-1 and TRBJ2-1; D unclear. Germline V gene sequence: CDR1 SGHRS, CDR2 YFSETQ. Trimming shortened V by 0 bases and J by 10 bases, and 5 bases separated the two germline ends. The CDR3 length is 11 residues. The CDR3 DNA is TGCGCCAGCAGCTTGGGGTTAGAGCAGTTCTTC. Its translation: CASSLGLEQFF. Full variable domain (outside the CDR3, taken from reference TRBV5-1 and TRBJ2-1): KAGVTQTPRYLIKTRGQQVTLSCSPISGHRSVSWYQQTPGQGLQFLFEYFSETQRNKGNFPGRFSGRQFSNSRSEMNVSTLELGDSALYLCASSLGLEQFFGPGTRLTVL.

This clonotype was recorded a few times. The chain carries TRBV10-3 and TRBJ2-5, with D possibly being TRBD1 (6 bases). Germline V gene data show CDR1 as ENHRY and CDR2 as SYGVKD. This CDR3 has 14 residues. V was pared by 0 bases and J by 1 base, with 6 bases between. The CDR3 is CAISESDSQETQYF. DNA of the CDR3: TGTGCCATCAGTGAGTCGGACAGCCAAGAGACCCAGTACTTC.

This chain links TRBV20-1 with TRBJ2-7, with D possibly TRBD1 on 6 matching bases. This CDR3 comprises 12 residues. CDR1 is DFQATT and CDR2 is SNEGSKA in the germline V gene (reference sequence). V lost 7 bases and J 3 bases, leaving 13 bases between the germline ends. In DNA, the CDR3 is TGCAGTGTCCCGGTACAGGGCTACGAGCAGTACTTC. Protein: CSVPVQGYEQYF.

The V gene is TRBV5-1, the J gene TRBJ2-5; the match to TRBD1 covers 7 bases. CDR1 and CDR2 from the germline V gene are SGHRS and YFSETQ. The CDR3 loop spans 15 amino acids. V lost 4 bases, J lost 0 bases, and 6 bases stayed unmatched. CDR3 bases: TGCGCCAGCAGCGTCAGGGGGACGTACCAAGAGACCCAGTACTTC. This gives the protein CASSVRGTYQETQYF. Complete variable domain (other parts from reference TRBV5-1 and TRBJ2-5): KAGVTQTPRYLIKTRGQQVTLSCSPISGHRSVSWYQQTPGQGLQFLFEYFSETQRNKGNFPGRFSGRQFSNSRSEMNVSTLELGDSALYLCASSVRGTYQETQYFGPGTRLLVL.

The rearrangement uses TRBV7-2 and TRBJ2-7; D not certain. Germline V gene data show CDR1 as SGHTA and CDR2 as FQGNSA. With 5 bases removed from V and 3 bases from J, the gap between germline ends came to 11 bases. The CDR3 is made up of 13 amino acids. CDR3 amino acids: CASSPVFHYEQYF. The CDR3 region has the DNA TGTGCCAGCAGCCCCGTGTTTCACTACGAGCAGTACTTC.

This clonotype was seen at least ten times. Here the CDR3 reads CATSDLTGVNNNEQFF. The CDR3 region has the DNA TGTGCCACCAGTGATTTGACGGGAGTTAACAACAATGAGCAGTTCTTC. V is TRBV24-1 and J is TRBJ2-1; possibly TRBD2 for D (6 bases). CDR1 and CDR2 (germline): KGHDR, SFDVKD. Trimming took 0 bases from V and 5 from J, leaving 13 bases between them. This CDR3 is 16 amino acids long.

This clonotype was seen at least ten times. V usage is TRBV27 and J usage is TRBJ2-7; unclear D gene. The length of the CDR3 is 13 residues. Germline CDR1 reads MNHEY; CDR2 reads SMNVEV (reference sequence). The V gene lost 3 bases and the J gene lost 5 bases, with 11 bases spanning the gap. This CDR3 reads CASSFYSSDEQYF. CDR3 bases: TGTGCCAGCAGTTTCTATTCTTCGGACGAGCAGTACTTC.

This clonotype has just a few counts. The chain employs TRBV6-1 and TRBJ1-6; 7 nucleotides line up with TRBD1. V was pared by 8 bases and J by 6 bases, with 7 bases of the junction left unmatched. The CDR3 runs to 14 residues. The germline V gene encodes CDR1 MNHNS and CDR2 SASEGT. CDR3 loop: CASARDSLNSPLHF. CDR3 bases: TGTGCCAGCGCAAGGGACAGTCTTAATTCACCCCTCCACTTT.

CDR3 nucleotides: TGCAGTGCTAGAGATCGGCGCAGGGGAGGAGAGACCCAGTACTTC. It yields the protein CSARDRRRGGETQYF. The chain joins TRBV20-1 to TRBJ2-5; D assignment may be TRBD1 or TRBD2 (6 bases each). This CDR3 contains 15 residues. V was pared by 0 bases and J by 4 bases, with 15 bases between. Germline values: CDR1 DFQATT, CDR2 SNEGSKA (reference sequence).

The table lists this clonotype with many counts. This rearrangement joins TRBV7-2 to TRBJ2-7; D may be TRBD1 or TRBD2 (7 bases each). V lost 6 bases to trimming and J lost 4 bases, with 13 bases between them. The germline V gene has CDR1 SGHTA and CDR2 FQGNSA. This CDR3 spans 13 amino acids. The chain's CDR3 is CASSLQGGYEQYF. As DNA, the CDR3 is TGTGCCAGCAGTCTCCAGGGGGGGTACGAGCAGTACTTC.